What follows describes a single TCR beta chain. Its cognate antigen is unknown. A CD45RA-negative memory subset and a CD45RA+ naive subset were separated from the CD4+ cells. The germline gives CDR1 SGHNT, CDR2 YYREEE (reference sequence). Trimming took off 5 bases at V and 5 bases at J, with 8 bases between the two ends. This CDR3 is 12 amino acids long. Sequenced by immunoSEQ multiplex PCR; TCRdb stores in-frame clones only, minus some. The profile shows about 1.1 million clones, 60% to 85% of them singletons. The sample belongs to a study of shared clonotypes between healthy human individuals. Study findings and constraints: For naive CD4 cells, around 5% of clonotypes were shared across a handful of donors.

Sequencing was done on a sample of memory CD4+ T cells from PBMCs. Subset: CD45RA-negative fraction. This clonotype was sampled from a young man in good health. Some clones in this sample may be carry-over from other donors' samples. The rearrangement links TRBV5-4 to TRBJ2-1; D is perhaps TRBD1 (5 bases). The CDR3 region is CASRLDNNEQFF. The CDR3 DNA reads TGTGCCAGCAGACTGGACAACAATGAGCAGTTCTTC.